One T cell receptor beta chain is described in this entry. Ten or more counts support this clonotype. Its antigen remains undetermined. No quality values exist for individual bases; no much larger clone is one base distant. The data belong to a study of T cells in Graves' hyperthyroidism and ophthalmopathy (dated by TCRdb to about 2019). General notes on the study: Peripheral blood samples were taken at the time of initial diagnosis, prior to any treatment. A discovery cohort of about a hundred patients, roughly 43 with Graves' ophthalmopathy and roughly 59 with stable Graves' hyperthyroidism, was used to find distinguishing TCR V-J signatures. Prospective prediction of ophthalmopathy was tested in an independent validation cohort consisting of 18 to 20 hyperthyroidism patients and around 17 patients who later progressed to ophthalmopathy. The roughly 100 discovery patients were divided at random into training and test sets in a 7:3 ratio. In about 6 Graves' hyperthyroidism patients, the study also compared T-cell repertoires from thyroid tissue with T-cell repertoires from blood. After blood sampling, hyperthyroidism patients were treated with methimazole at a starting dose of 30 mg daily, and ophthalmopathy patients were treated with high-dose intravenous methylprednisolone. The paper reports TCR Vbeta CDR3 sequencing of approximately 140 peripheral blood samples: approximately 41 ophthalmopathy, over 70 hyperthyroidism and about 17 progressor patients. Points the paper makes about the study in general: Sample size was not statistically predetermined, and investigators were not blinded to group allocation. In cross-validation, a model built on a 13 V-J signature told ophthalmopathy apart from stable hyperthyroidism with approximately 91% sensitivity and about 81% specificity, and in testing the same model reached 80%/75%. Most expanded thyroid clonotypes (frequency above 0.001) were also found in blood, which suggests that blood repertoires may mirror thyroid immune responses. In validation, progression to ophthalmopathy was predicted by the model with roughly 69% sensitivity and 72% to 80% specificity, a median of around 5.9 months before onset.

TCR beta CDR3 regions were amplified from RNA transcripts. For the first round of RT-PCR on the TCR CDR3, the HTBI primer set was used together with the Qiagen OneStep RT-PCR kit. The libraries were constructed in a second round of multiplex PCR and then size-selected and purified. Sequencing of the libraries was done on an Illumina HiSeq2000 using paired-end 100 bp reads. The source study handled its data this way. SOAPnuke was used to process the raw data, with reads discarded if the reads contained adapters or uncalled bases, had a mean Phred below 15, or lacked an exact constant-primer or identifier match. COPE v1.2.5 was used to merge the high-quality paired reads, and each unique nucleotide sequence was defined as a clonotype. MiTCR v1.1 was used to align the clonotypes against IMGT TRBV, TRBD and TRBJ reference segments. The analysis was restricted to V-J combinations with a frequency above 0.0001, which together covered approximately 99% of the repertoires. The TCS score was defined as F50 (clonal expansion) divided by E x V (chaos), with BLOSUM62-based TCRdist calculated between CDR3 peptides within each V-J. Welch's t-statistics and random forest reduced roughly 530 V-J features to about 13, which were used in a naive Bayes classifier (R e1071). TCRdb reprocessing: public reads trimmed at Q25 with fastp, clones called with MiXCR, in-frame beta chains kept. Merged by CDR3 protein, the rows form single entries marked with the most common genes and DNA. None of the V and J calls come from the authors' own analysis; TCRdb made them. The sample table shows about 410,000 distinct CDR3 sequences, and roughly 14% are seen once. The top ten constitute roughly an eighth of the sample.

Ophthalmopathy patients had moderately to severely active disease, with a Clinical Activity Score of 3 or more, a NOSPECS grade of 4 or more, and a disease duration of less than 3 months. Exclusion was applied to patients with uncontrolled infections, other autoimmune diseases, pregnancy or lactation. Diagnoses were established on the basis of clinical symptoms, serum thyroxine and TRAb, thyroid ultrasound, and orbital computed tomography. PBMCs were separated from 10 ml of fresh peripheral blood using Ficoll-Paque density gradient centrifugation. Total RNA was extracted with Trizol reagent, and quality was checked on an Agilent 2100 Bioanalyzer. This sequence originates from a man in his late teens or twenties with Graves' ophthalmopathy. The sequencing sample was made of blood.

The sequenced DNA: TGTGCCAGCAGCTTAGAAGGGACTAGCTCCTACAATGAGCAGTTCTTC. Its product reads: CASSLEGTSSYNEQFF. The chain is assembled from TRBV7-8 and TRBJ2-1; 8 junctional bases match TRBD2. The germline V end is reduced by 1 base and the J end by 0 bases; junction bases left unmatched: 2. The CDR3, cysteine through phenylalanine, is 16 amino acids long. Only the CDR3 portion is preserved as DNA: 48 bases, with reading frame beginning at the first base. The germline V gene gives CDR1 as SGHVS and CDR2 as FQNEAQ.